This is a list of T cell receptor beta chains from one sample in a study of cytomegalovirus exposure and HLA in healthy donors. TCRdb keeps only in-frame clones here, not all; method: immunoSEQ multiplex PCR. The table shows roughly 93,000 clones, with about 81% occurring only once. Sequenced: PBMCs. Every receptor here comes from a man aged 18 to 30 in good health and CMV-seropositive. Both conserved end residues are part of each CDR3. D genes are given only for firm matches. Clone size appears in some rows only: once, few, many, or a class for an expanded clone.

CDR3 DNA,CDR3 protein,D gene,V gene,J gene,clone size
TGTGCCAGCAGTGCTCGCGCCGGGGGGGCCCTCGGGGGGGAGCTGTTTTTT,CASSARAGGALGGELFF,TRBD2,TRBV2,TRBJ2-2,few
TGCGCCAGCAGTGGGGGGGGGCCGAACACTGAAGCTTTCTTT,CASSGGGPNTEAFF,NA,TRBV5-1,TRBJ1-1,NA
TGTGCCAGCAGCTTGCTGGGAGTGGCACGAACCTTCTACGAGCAGTACTTC,CASSLLGVARTFYEQYF,NA,TRBV11-2,TRBJ2-7,few
TGTGCCAGCAGCGTCACAGGAATCAGCTACACCTTC,CASSVTGISYTF,NA,TRBV5-6,TRBJ1-2,few
TGTGCCAGCAGACTGACCCTAGGATGGGACAATGAGCAGTTCTTC,CASRLTLGWDNEQFF,NA,TRBV27,TRBJ2-1,few
TGTGCCAGTAGTATAGGCCCGGCGGGAGACACCATATATTTT,CASSIGPAGDTIYF,NA,TRBV19,TRBJ1-3,once
TGTGCCAGCAGCTTCGGCGGACATGCCTACGAGCAGTACTTC,CASSFGGHAYEQYF,NA,TRBV11-2,TRBJ2-7,NA
TGTGCCAGCAGCTTGACAGGGAACATTGGCTACACCTTC,CASSLTGNIGYTF,NA,TRBV5-4,TRBJ1-2,NA
TGCGCCAGCAGTGAGCCTTCAGCGGGGGCGTTTCAAGAGACCCAGTACTTC,CASSEPSAGAFQETQYF,TRBD2,TRBV10-1,TRBJ2-5,NA
TGTGCCAGCATAGTGTCCAAAGGGGAGCTGTTTTTT,CASIVSKGELFF,NA,TRBV2,TRBJ2-2,once
TGTGCCAGCAGCGCTTGGACAGGGGATGGCTACACCTTC,CASSAWTGDGYTF,TRBD1,TRBV5-4,TRBJ1-2,once
TGTGCCAGCAGCCCGGGGGGGGCTGCTAATGAAAAACTGTTTTTT,CASSPGGAANEKLFF,NA,TRBV7-8,TRBJ1-4,NA
TGTGCCAGCAGCCAAGAACAGGGAGGGGCTGAAGCTTTCTTT,CASSQEQGGAEAFF,NA,TRBV4-2,TRBJ1-1,NA
TGTGCCAGCAGTCCCACTGGAGGGATTGGGGGGTGGACAGATACGCAGTATTTT,CASSPTGGIGGWTDTQYF,NA,TRBV27,TRBJ2-3,once
TGCGCCACCAAACAGGGCCAGACTTCCAGAGGGGAGCTGTTTTTT,CATKQGQTSRGELFF,NA,TRBV5-1,TRBJ2-2,NA
TGTGCCAGCAGCCAAGAGGGAGTGGAGACCCAGTACTTC,CASSQEGVETQYF,NA,TRBV4-2,TRBJ2-5,NA
TGTGCCAGCAGATATGACAGATTGAACACTGAAGCTTTCTTT,CASRYDRLNTEAFF,NA,TRBV6-5,TRBJ1-1,NA
TGTGCCAGCAGTCAGGGTTCAGATACGCAGTATTTT,CASSQGSDTQYF,NA,TRBV13,TRBJ2-3,NA
TGTGCCAGCCGAGGCTACGAGCAGTACTTC,CASRGYEQYF,NA,TRBV28,TRBJ2-7,NA
TGTGCCAGCAGGAAAGGGGGCGCGGTGACCAACGTCCTGACTTTC,CASRKGGAVTNVLTF,TRBD1,TRBV27,TRBJ2-6,NA
TGCGCCAGCAGTTCTGGACTAGCGTCGAAGTTCTTC,CASSSGLASKFF,TRBD2,TRBV10-1,TRBJ2-1,NA
TGTGCCAGCAGTGGGGACAGGGGGTTCGGCCAGCCCCAGCATTTT,CASSGDRGFGQPQHF,TRBD1,TRBV2,TRBJ1-5,NA
TGTGCCAGCAGACAGGATGGAAATCAGCCCCAGCATTTT,CASRQDGNQPQHF,NA,TRBV6-1,TRBJ1-5,few
TGTGCCAGCAGTGAAGCGAGCGAGCCTAACTATAATTCACCCCTCCACTTT,CASSEASEPNYNSPLHF,NA,TRBV25-1,TRBJ1-6,few
TGCAGCGTTCAAGGACTAGCGGGGGCCTTAAGCTCCTACAATGAGCAGTTCTTC,CSVQGLAGALSSYNEQFF,TRBD2,TRBV29-1,TRBJ2-1,once
TGTGCCAGCAGTTCCACAGGGTATGGTGAGCAGTTCTTC,CASSSTGYGEQFF,NA,TRBV27,TRBJ2-1,NA
TGTGCCAGCAGCTTGGCGGGGGAGCAGTACTTC,CASSLAGEQYF,NA,TRBV5-4,TRBJ2-7,NA
TGTGCCTGGAGTGTAGGGACTAGCATATACAATGAGCAGTTCTTC,CAWSVGTSIYNEQFF,TRBD2,TRBV30,TRBJ2-1,NA
TGCAGCGCGAAGACAGGGGACAAGAGCTATGGCTACACCTTC,CSAKTGDKSYGYTF,TRBD1,TRBV29-1,TRBJ1-2,once
TGTGCCAGCACCCCCGATACGGGGTACTATGGCTACACCTTC,CASTPDTGYYGYTF,NA,TRBV2,TRBJ1-2,NA
TGTGCCAGTAGACCGACAGGGGGCGGTGAGACCCAGTACTTC,CASRPTGGGETQYF,TRBD1,TRBV19,TRBJ2-5,NA
TGTGCCAGTAGTACTGAAACGGGACAGGTGAATCAGCCCCAGCATTTT,CASSTETGQVNQPQHF,TRBD1,TRBV19,TRBJ1-5,once